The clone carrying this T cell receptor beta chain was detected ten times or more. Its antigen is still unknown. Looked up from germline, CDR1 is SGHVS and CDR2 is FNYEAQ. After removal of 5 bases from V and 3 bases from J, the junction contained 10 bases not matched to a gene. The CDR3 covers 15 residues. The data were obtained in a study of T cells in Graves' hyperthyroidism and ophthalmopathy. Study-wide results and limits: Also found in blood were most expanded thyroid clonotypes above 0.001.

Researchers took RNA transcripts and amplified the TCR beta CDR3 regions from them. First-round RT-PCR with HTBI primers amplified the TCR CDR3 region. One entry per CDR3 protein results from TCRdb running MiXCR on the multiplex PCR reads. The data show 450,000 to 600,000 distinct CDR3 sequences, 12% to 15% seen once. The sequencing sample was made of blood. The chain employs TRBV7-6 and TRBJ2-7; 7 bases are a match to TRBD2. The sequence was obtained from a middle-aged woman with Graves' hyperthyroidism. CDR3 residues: CASSPQAGPRYEQYF. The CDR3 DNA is TGTGCCAGCAGCCCCCAAGCGGGACCGCGCTACGAGCAGTACTTC.